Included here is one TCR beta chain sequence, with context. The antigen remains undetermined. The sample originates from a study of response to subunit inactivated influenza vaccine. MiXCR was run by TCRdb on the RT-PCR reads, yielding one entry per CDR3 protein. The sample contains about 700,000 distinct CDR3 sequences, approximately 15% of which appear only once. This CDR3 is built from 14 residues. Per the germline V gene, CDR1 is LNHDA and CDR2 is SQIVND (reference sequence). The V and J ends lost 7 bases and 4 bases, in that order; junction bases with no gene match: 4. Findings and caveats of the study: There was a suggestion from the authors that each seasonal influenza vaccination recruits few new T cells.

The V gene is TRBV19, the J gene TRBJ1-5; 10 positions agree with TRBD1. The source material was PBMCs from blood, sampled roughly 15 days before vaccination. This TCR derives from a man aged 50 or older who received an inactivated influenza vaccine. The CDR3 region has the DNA TGTGCCAGTATACGACAGGGGGCGAATCAGCCCCAGCATTTT. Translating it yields CASIRQGANQPQHF.